Listed below are T cell receptor beta chains from one sample, sequenced in a study of blood T cell repertoires in COVID-19. Assay used: immunoSEQ multiplex PCR; TCRdb lists only in-frame clones, some missing. This repertoire shows more than 80,000 clones, roughly 88% found once; its top ten account for roughly 7%. Sample: peripheral blood. Every receptor here comes from a man between 18 and 29 years old with COVID-19, enrolled during active disease. Both conserved end residues are part of each CDR3. Fields, in order: J gene, D gene, clone size, V gene, CDR3 DNA, CDR3 protein. A D gene is named only where the DNA matches it firmly. The size of a clone is reported for some rows only, either as once, few or many, or as a class for expanded clones.

j_gene: TRBJ2-1
d_gene: .
abundance: .
v_gene: TRBV5-6
CDR3nt: TGTGCCAGCAGCTACGGTGACTACAATGAGCAGTTCTTC
CDR3aa: CASSYGDYNEQFF

j_gene: TRBJ2-3
d_gene: .
abundance: .
v_gene: TRBV21-1
CDR3nt: TGTGCCAGACAGCCTAGCACAGATACGCAGTATTTT
CDR3aa: CARQPSTDTQYF

j_gene: TRBJ2-1
d_gene: TRBD1
abundance: .
v_gene: TRBV28
CDR3nt: TGTGCCAGCAATCGAGGGGGCAGGGGGTTGAACAATGAGCAGTTCTTC
CDR3aa: CASNRGGRGLNNEQFF

j_gene: TRBJ2-7
d_gene: .
abundance: .
v_gene: TRBV14
CDR3nt: TGTGCCAGTGGGACTGCCTACGAGCAGTACTTC
CDR3aa: CASGTAYEQYF

j_gene: TRBJ2-5
d_gene: TRBD2
abundance: .
v_gene: TRBV24-1
CDR3nt: TGTGCCACCGGAACCGGGACTAGCGGGAAAAAGACCCAGTACTTC
CDR3aa: CATGTGTSGKKTQYF

j_gene: TRBJ1-5
d_gene: .
abundance: .
v_gene: TRBV19
CDR3nt: TGTGCCAGTAGTTTCCGAGTGCTCCAGGGTGGCAATCAGCCCCAGCATTTT
CDR3aa: CASSFRVLQGGNQPQHF

j_gene: TRBJ1-5
d_gene: TRBD1
abundance: .
v_gene: TRBV30
CDR3nt: TGTGCCTGGAGCAAGGGGACAGGGGGCAATCAGCCCCAGCATTTT
CDR3aa: CAWSKGTGGNQPQHF

j_gene: TRBJ2-6
d_gene: TRBD1
abundance: .
v_gene: TRBV19
CDR3nt: TGTGCCAGTTCCTATAAACCGGGACAGGGCCCATGGGGCGTCCTGACTTTC
CDR3aa: CASSYKPGQGPWGVLTF

j_gene: TRBJ2-7
d_gene: TRBD1
abundance: .
v_gene: TRBV28
CDR3nt: TGTGCCAGCAGCTATCCGGGACAGAGGGACGAGCAGTACTTC
CDR3aa: CASSYPGQRDEQYF

j_gene: TRBJ1-6
d_gene: .
abundance: .
v_gene: TRBV27
CDR3nt: TGTGCCAGCAGCTCCCTGACAGGTGTCTATAATTCACCCCTCCACTTT
CDR3aa: CASSSLTGVYNSPLHF

j_gene: TRBJ1-2
d_gene: .
abundance: few
v_gene: TRBV2
CDR3nt: TGTGCCAGCGGCACAGCCTATGGCTACACCTTC
CDR3aa: CASGTAYGYTF

j_gene: TRBJ2-5
d_gene: .
abundance: .
v_gene: TRBV15
CDR3nt: TGTGCCACCAGCAGGGGGCTCGCGGAGACCCAGTACTTC
CDR3aa: CATSRGLAETQYF

j_gene: TRBJ2-7
d_gene: TRBD1
abundance: .
v_gene: TRBV14
CDR3nt: TGTGCCAGCAGCCAAGGAGGTTGGGGCTATAACAGGGGGTTTAGGTACGAGCAGTACTTC
CDR3aa: CASSQGGWGYNRGFRYEQYF

j_gene: TRBJ2-5
d_gene: TRBD2
abundance: .
v_gene: TRBV19
CDR3nt: TGTGCCAGTAGTGTCTTTGGCGGGAGAAAACAAGAGACCCAGTACTTC
CDR3aa: CASSVFGGRKQETQYF

j_gene: TRBJ2-5
d_gene: TRBD2
abundance: .
v_gene: TRBV9
CDR3nt: TGTGCCAGCAGCGGGGGTAGCGGGAGTGGTGAGACCCAGTACTTC
CDR3aa: CASSGGSGSGETQYF

j_gene: TRBJ2-1
d_gene: TRBD2
abundance: .
v_gene: TRBV29-1
CDR3nt: TGCAGCGTTAGGCGACAGGGACTAGCGGCACTTACAATGAAGCAGTTCTTC
CDR3aa: CSVRRQGLAALTMKQFF

j_gene: TRBJ2-7
d_gene: TRBD1
abundance: once
v_gene: TRBV5-6
CDR3nt: TGTGCCAGCAGCGGCGGCGCCAGGACAGGGTTCCACGAGCAGTACTTC
CDR3aa: CASSGGARTGFHEQYF

j_gene: TRBJ2-2
d_gene: .
abundance: .
v_gene: TRBV19
CDR3nt: TGTGCCAGTACCCCTGTAGGGGCCGGGGAGCTGTTTTTT
CDR3aa: CASTPVGAGELFF

j_gene: TRBJ1-1
d_gene: TRBD1
abundance: once
v_gene: TRBV6-5
CDR3nt: TGTGCCAGCAGAGTACAGGGGACTGAAGCTTTCTTT
CDR3aa: CASRVQGTEAFF

j_gene: TRBJ2-1
d_gene: TRBD1
abundance: once
v_gene: TRBV5-5
CDR3nt: TGTGCCAGCAGCTTGGACAGGGGGAATTACAATGAGCAGTTCTTC
CDR3aa: CASSLDRGNYNEQFF

j_gene: TRBJ2-3
d_gene: TRBD1
abundance: .
v_gene: TRBV14
CDR3nt: TGTGCCAGCAGCCAACAGACAGGGGGTCACACAGATACGCAGTATTTT
CDR3aa: CASSQQTGGHTDTQYF

j_gene: TRBJ2-4
d_gene: .
abundance: few
v_gene: TRBV12-3/TRBV12-4
CDR3nt: TGTGCCAGCAGTTTAGGAAGGGGAAACATTCAGTACTTC
CDR3aa: CASSLGRGNIQYF

j_gene: TRBJ1-2
d_gene: .
abundance: .
v_gene: TRBV30
CDR3nt: TGTGCCTGGAGACAAGTCTATGGCTACACCTTC
CDR3aa: CAWRQVYGYTF

j_gene: TRBJ2-1
d_gene: .
abundance: .
v_gene: TRBV5-4
CDR3nt: TGTGCCAGCAGCCTGACTAGTTTCCACAATGAGCAGTTCTTC
CDR3aa: CASSLTSFHNEQFF

j_gene: TRBJ1-3
d_gene: .
abundance: .
v_gene: TRBV28
CDR3nt: TGTGCCAGCAGTTTCGGGTTTGGGGCAGTTTCCTCTGGAAACACCATATATTTT
CDR3aa: CASSFGFGAVSSGNTIYF

j_gene: TRBJ2-3
d_gene: .
abundance: few
v_gene: TRBV9
CDR3nt: TGTGCCAGCAGCGCCATTTTTGGGAGCGGGTCTAGCACAGATACGCAGTATTTT
CDR3aa: CASSAIFGSGSSTDTQYF

j_gene: TRBJ1-1
d_gene: .
abundance: .
v_gene: TRBV28
CDR3nt: TGTGCCAGCAGAGGGGCTGGAGGGACCTTGAACACTGAAGCTTTCTTT
CDR3aa: CASRGAGGTLNTEAFF

j_gene: TRBJ1-2
d_gene: .
abundance: .
v_gene: TRBV5-1
CDR3nt: TGCGCCAGCAGCTTGGGGGTGGACACTAACTATGGCTACACCTTC
CDR3aa: CASSLGVDTNYGYTF

j_gene: TRBJ2-1
d_gene: TRBD2
abundance: .
v_gene: TRBV28
CDR3nt: TGTGCCAGCAGTCCATCGCTAGCGGGGTTCTACAATGAGCAGTTCTTC
CDR3aa: CASSPSLAGFYNEQFF

j_gene: TRBJ2-1
d_gene: .
abundance: .
v_gene: TRBV29-1
CDR3nt: TGCAGCGTCCTTTCGGACAGATTCAATGAGCAGTTCTTC
CDR3aa: CSVLSDRFNEQFF

j_gene: TRBJ1-2
d_gene: .
abundance: .
v_gene: TRBV7-9
CDR3nt: TGTGCCAGCAGCTCCGTTCAGGATTACTCGAACTATGGCTACACCTTC
CDR3aa: CASSSVQDYSNYGYTF

j_gene: TRBJ1-1
d_gene: TRBD1
abundance: .
v_gene: TRBV6-5
CDR3nt: TGTGCCAGCAGCCCCGGACAGGGAAACACTGAAGCTTTCTTT
CDR3aa: CASSPGQGNTEAFF

j_gene: TRBJ2-1
d_gene: TRBD2
abundance: .
v_gene: TRBV23-1
CDR3nt: TGCGCCAGCAGTCGAACTAGCGGGAGGCTTTACAATGAGCAGTTCTTC
CDR3aa: CASSRTSGRLYNEQFF

j_gene: TRBJ2-7
d_gene: TRBD2
abundance: .
v_gene: TRBV7-6
CDR3nt: TGTGCCAGCAGCTTAACTACGGTGGCGGGAGGGGACTCCTACGAGCAGTACTTC
CDR3aa: CASSLTTVAGGDSYEQYF

j_gene: TRBJ2-1
d_gene: .
abundance: .
v_gene: TRBV6-5
CDR3nt: TGTGCCAGCAGTCGAGCGGGCCCGAGGTACAATGAGCAGTTCTTC
CDR3aa: CASSRAGPRYNEQFF

j_gene: TRBJ1-2
d_gene: .
abundance: .
v_gene: TRBV28
CDR3nt: TGTGCCAGCAGTCCTGCAGGCTACTATGGCTACACCTTC
CDR3aa: CASSPAGYYGYTF

j_gene: TRBJ2-1
d_gene: .
abundance: .
v_gene: TRBV28
CDR3nt: TGTGCCAGCAGTTTACCCACACCCCCCTACAATGAGCAGTTCTTC
CDR3aa: CASSLPTPPYNEQFF

j_gene: TRBJ1-5
d_gene: TRBD1
abundance: .
v_gene: TRBV24-1
CDR3nt: TGTGCCACCAGTGATGGGACAGGGGGTACTAGCAATCAGCCCCAGCATTTT
CDR3aa: CATSDGTGGTSNQPQHF

j_gene: TRBJ1-4
d_gene: .
abundance: .
v_gene: TRBV10-3
CDR3nt: TGTGCCATCAGTGGAGGGCTGGGAGAAAAACTGCTTTTT
CDR3aa: CAISGGLGEKLLF

j_gene: TRBJ2-5
d_gene: .
abundance: .
v_gene: TRBV7-8
CDR3nt: TGTGCCAGCAGCCTCAGTGGTCAAGAGACCCAGTACTTC
CDR3aa: CASSLSGQETQYF

j_gene: TRBJ1-2
d_gene: .
abundance: .
v_gene: TRBV19
CDR3nt: TGTGCCAGTAGTATAGGAACAGGCCCTAACTATGGCTACACCTTC
CDR3aa: CASSIGTGPNYGYTF

j_gene: TRBJ2-7
d_gene: TRBD2
abundance: .
v_gene: TRBV7-8
CDR3nt: TGTGCCAGCAGCACGTACCGGGACTACACCAACGAGCAGTACTTC
CDR3aa: CASSTYRDYTNEQYF

j_gene: TRBJ2-1
d_gene: .
abundance: .
v_gene: TRBV29-1
CDR3nt: TGCAGCGCTGTGGGAGCGGGTTCCTACAATGAGCAGTTCTTC
CDR3aa: CSAVGAGSYNEQFF

j_gene: TRBJ2-1
d_gene: .
abundance: .
v_gene: TRBV30
CDR3nt: TGTGCCTGGATGGGCTTCAATGAGCAGTTCTTC
CDR3aa: CAWMGFNEQFF

j_gene: TRBJ2-7
d_gene: TRBD1
abundance: .
v_gene: TRBV9
CDR3nt: TGTGCCAGCAGCGAGGGACAGAAGTCCTACGAGCAGTACTTC
CDR3aa: CASSEGQKSYEQYF

j_gene: TRBJ1-6
d_gene: .
abundance: .
v_gene: TRBV2
CDR3nt: TGTGCCAGCAGTGAAGGGCCCTTGGACAGAGGTTCACCCCTCCACTTT
CDR3aa: CASSEGPLDRGSPLHF

j_gene: TRBJ1-2
d_gene: .
abundance: .
v_gene: TRBV7-8
CDR3nt: TGTGCCAGCAGCTTAGAGGGAGACGGACCCTTTGGCTACACCTTC
CDR3aa: CASSLEGDGPFGYTF

j_gene: TRBJ1-4
d_gene: .
abundance: .
v_gene: TRBV1
CDR3nt: TGCACCAGCAGCCAAGATCACGGGGGGTTTAGGGAAAAACTGTTTTTT
CDR3aa: CTSSQDHGGFREKLFF

j_gene: TRBJ2-2
d_gene: .
abundance: .
v_gene: TRBV19
CDR3nt: TGTGCCAGTAGCCGAACCAATACAAACACCGGGGAGCTGTTTTTT
CDR3aa: CASSRTNTNTGELFF

j_gene: TRBJ1-5
d_gene: .
abundance: .
v_gene: TRBV28
CDR3nt: TGTGCCAGCAGCCCCGCAATCGGTCAGCCCCAGCATTTT
CDR3aa: CASSPAIGQPQHF

j_gene: TRBJ2-1
d_gene: TRBD2
abundance: .
v_gene: TRBV3-1/TRBV3-2
CDR3nt: TGTGCCAGCAGCCAAGCAGCTAGCGGATACAATGAGCAGTTCTTC
CDR3aa: CASSQAASGYNEQFF

j_gene: TRBJ2-7
d_gene: TRBD2
abundance: .
v_gene: TRBV11-2
CDR3nt: TGTGCTTCCGGGCCGGGACTAGCGTCCTACGAGCAGTACTTC
CDR3aa: CASGPGLASYEQYF

j_gene: TRBJ1-2
d_gene: .
abundance: once
v_gene: TRBV11-2
CDR3nt: TGTGCCAGCAGCTTACACAGCACCTCCAACTATGGCTACACCTTC
CDR3aa: CASSLHSTSNYGYTF

j_gene: TRBJ2-3
d_gene: .
abundance: .
v_gene: TRBV24-1
CDR3nt: TGTGCCACCAGTGAAACCCGACTAGGGACAGATACGCAGTATTTT
CDR3aa: CATSETRLGTDTQYF

j_gene: TRBJ1-1
d_gene: .
abundance: .
v_gene: TRBV9
CDR3nt: TGTGCCAGCAGCCCGGGTAGGGCAGGCCGGGGAGCTTTCTTT
CDR3aa: CASSPGRAGRGAFF

j_gene: TRBJ1-1
d_gene: .
abundance: once
v_gene: TRBV12-3/TRBV12-4
CDR3nt: TGTGCCAGCAGACTTCAGGGGAACACTGAAGCTTTCTTT
CDR3aa: CASRLQGNTEAFF

j_gene: TRBJ2-1
d_gene: TRBD2
abundance: .
v_gene: TRBV13
CDR3nt: TGTGCCAGCAGTCGAGGTAGCGGGGTATACAATGAGCAGTTCTTC
CDR3aa: CASSRGSGVYNEQFF

j_gene: TRBJ2-1
d_gene: .
abundance: .
v_gene: TRBV28
CDR3nt: TGTGCCAGCACCACCCCAATGCAGCGCCTCGGGAATGAGCAGTTCTTC
CDR3aa: CASTTPMQRLGNEQFF

j_gene: TRBJ2-3
d_gene: .
abundance: .
v_gene: TRBV10-3
CDR3nt: TGTGCCATCAGTGGGTCGGAGTCAGATACGCAGTATTTT
CDR3aa: CAISGSESDTQYF